This TCR beta chain was recorded in a study of metastatic and nonmetastatic thyroid tumors. TCRdb redid the clone calls on the PCR reads using MiXCR. This table has roughly 29,000 clones, around a quarter appearing once. No patient received treatment before thyroid surgery. As regards this clone: One end of the junction does not line up with germline, which may come from a read error.

The germline CDR1 and CDR2 sequences are LGHNT and FRNRAP. The CDR3 runs to 13 residues. This TCR was recovered from a female donor with papillary thyroid cancer or a benign thyroid nodule (not recorded which). Some clones in this sample may be carry-over from other donors' samples. The chain employs TRBV12-5 and TRBJ2-7, with 7 bases matching TRBD2. Input material: blood. The CDR3 DNA reads as TGTGCTAGTGGTTCTACTAGCGTATACGGGCAGTACTTC. Translation gives CASGSTSVYGQYF.